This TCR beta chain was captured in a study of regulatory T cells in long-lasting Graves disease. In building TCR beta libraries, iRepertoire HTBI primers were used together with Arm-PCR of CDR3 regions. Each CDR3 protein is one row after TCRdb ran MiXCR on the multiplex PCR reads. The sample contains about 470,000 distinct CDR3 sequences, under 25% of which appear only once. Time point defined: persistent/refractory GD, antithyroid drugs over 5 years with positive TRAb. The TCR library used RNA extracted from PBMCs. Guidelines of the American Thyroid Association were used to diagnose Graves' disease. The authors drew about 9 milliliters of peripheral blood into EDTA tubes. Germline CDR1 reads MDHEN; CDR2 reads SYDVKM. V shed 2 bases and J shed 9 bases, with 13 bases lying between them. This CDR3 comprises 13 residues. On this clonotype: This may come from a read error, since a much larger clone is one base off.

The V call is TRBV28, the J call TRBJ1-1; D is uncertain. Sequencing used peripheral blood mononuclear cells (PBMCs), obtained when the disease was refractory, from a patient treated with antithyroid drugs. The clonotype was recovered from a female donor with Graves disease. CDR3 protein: CASSLKGSSKAFF. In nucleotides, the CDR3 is TGTGCCAGCAGTTTAAAAGGCAGTTCGAAAGCTTTCTTT.